These 18 T cell receptor beta chains were all obtained from the same sample, sequenced in a study of T cell changes during pregnancy in multiple sclerosis. TCRdb keeps only in-frame clones here, not all; method: immunoSEQ multiplex PCR. The profile shows 45,000 to 55,000 clones, approximately 92% of them singletons. This sample comprised CD4+ T cells from peripheral blood mononuclear cells, obtained in the second trimester of pregnancy. The source of these receptors is a female donor in good health, enrolled as a control in a pregnancy study.

The rearrangement joins TRBV5-6 to TRBJ2-5, with 7 bases fitting TRBD2. This CDR3 contains 14 residues. The ends lost 3 bases at V and 5 bases at J; junction bases unmatched: 7. CDR1 is SGHDT and CDR2 is YYEEEE in the germline V gene. CDR3 nucleotide sequence: TGTGCCAGCAGCTCAGCGGGGTCTCGGGAGACCCAGTACTTC. Protein: CASSSAGSRETQYF.

The chain recombines TRBV6-1 with TRBJ2-3; 12 nucleotides agree with TRBD2. Germline V CDR1 and CDR2: MNHNS, SASEGT. This CDR3 is 16 amino acids long. V shed 4 bases, J shed 4 bases, and the junction held 6 bases outside the gene matches. The chain's CDR3 is CASSGRLAGVPDTQYF. As DNA, the CDR3 is TGTGCCAGCAGTGGTCGACTAGCGGGAGTCCCAGATACGCAGTATTTT.

CDR3 amino acids: CASSSRVAGGPWFEQFF. CDR3 sequence (DNA): TGTGCCAGCAGCTCCCGGGTAGCGGGAGGGCCCTGGTTTGAGCAGTTCTTC. The J gene is TRBJ2-1, the V gene TRBV7-8; 11 bases agree with TRBD2. Trimming at V came to 4 bases and at J to 9 bases, leaving 14 bases not matched to a gene. Germline CDR1 reads SGHVS; CDR2 reads FQNEAQ. CDR3 length: 17 amino acids.

This CDR3 reads CASSLNNRGFSGNTIYF. CDR3 DNA: TGTGCCAGCAGCTTAAACAACAGGGGCTTCTCTGGAAACACCATATATTTT. The chain combines TRBV7-8 with TRBJ1-3; 7 positions match TRBD1. Germline-derived CDR1 and CDR2 are SGHVS and FQNEAQ. The CDR3 covers 17 residues. V gave up 2 bases and J gave up 0 bases; unmatched junction bases: 7.

This chain uses TRBV7-2 with TRBJ1-1; perhaps TRBD1 as D (5 bases). V gave up 1 base and J gave up 2 bases, with 14 bases separating them. The CDR3 has 16 residues. The germline V gene has CDR1 SGHTA and CDR2 FQGNSA. CDR3 DNA: TGTGCCAGCAGCTTAGAGGCGGGGGGATTCAACACTGAAGCTTTCTTT. Amino acids: CASSLEAGGFNTEAFF. Supplemented by reference TRBV7-2 and TRBJ1-1, the full variable domain reads GAGVSQSPSNKVTEKGKDVELRCDPISGHTALYWYRQSLGQGLEFLIYFQGNSAPDKSGLPSDRFSAERTGGSVSTLTIQRTQQEDSAVYLCASSLEAGGFNTEAFFGQGTRLTVV.

The gene calls are TRBV6-1 and TRBJ2-5; weak D call: TRBD2 (5 bases). Germline-derived CDR1 and CDR2 are MNHNS and SASEGT. The CDR3 totals 15 residues. The V end was cut by 7 bases, the J end by 1 base, with 16 bases between. CDR3 amino acids: CASNPRGQAQETQYF. The CDR3 nucleotides are TGTGCCAGCAACCCCAGAGGGCAGGCCCAAGAGACCCAGTACTTC.

V gene TRBV6-1 combines with J gene TRBJ2-3; 8 nucleotides line up with TRBD2. The CDR3 is made up of 17 amino acids. Germline values: CDR1 MNHNS, CDR2 SASEGT. Trimming at V came to 2 bases and at J to 6 bases, leaving 13 bases not matched to a gene. CDR3 residues: CASSELLAEFSGDTQYF. CDR3 DNA sequence: TGTGCCAGCAGTGAATTACTAGCGGAATTCTCGGGCGATACGCAGTATTTT.

V and J are TRBV5-1 and TRBJ1-1; D not certain. The CDR3 runs 15 residues. V was pared by 3 bases and J by 1 base, with 13 bases between. CDR1 is SGHRS and CDR2 is YFSETQ in the germline V gene. CDR3 bases: TGCGCCAGCAGCTGGAGCGGGGAAGCGAACACTGAAGCTTTCTTT. The encoded protein is CASSWSGEANTEAFF.

The rearrangement joins TRBV11-3 to TRBJ1-2; 8 bases match TRBD1. The CDR3 totals 14 residues. Trimming removed 5 bases from V and 6 bases from J; junction bases left unmatched: 8. Germline lookup yields CDR1 SGHNT and CDR2 YENEEA. The CDR3 bases are TGTGCCAGCAGCCCAGGACAGGGAAGAGATGGCTACACCTTC. Its translation: CASSPGQGRDGYTF.

The chain uses TRBV5-1 and TRBJ2-2; D is possibly TRBD1 (6 bases). Germline lookup yields CDR1 SGHRS and CDR2 YFSETQ. The CDR3 contains 16 residues. Trimming cost V 2 bases and J 2 bases, with 13 bases left between them. For the CDR3, the DNA is TGCGCCAGCAGCTTACGAGGGACAACCAACACCGGGGAGCTGTTTTTT. It yields the protein CASSLRGTTNTGELFF.

This chain joins TRBV28 and TRBJ2-3, with D perhaps matching TRBD1 (6 bases). Germline CDR1 reads MDHEN; CDR2 reads SYDVKM. The CDR3 is 14 residues long. Trimming took 6 bases from V and 4 from J, leaving 14 bases between them. The CDR3 protein is CASRGAVESDTQYF. The CDR3 DNA is TGTGCCAGCAGGGGGGCGGTCGAATCAGATACGCAGTATTTT.

The V gene is TRBV30, the J gene TRBJ1-3, with D possibly TRBD1 on 6 matching bases. The germline V gene has CDR1 GTSNPN and CDR2 SVGIG (reference sequence). The CDR3 runs to 13 residues. The CDR3 nucleotides are TGTGCTACCGACAGGCGCTCTGGAAACACCATATATTTT. Protein: CATDRRSGNTIYF.

This clone was seen just once. The V call is TRBV28, the J call TRBJ2-6; D unresolved. The germline V gene has CDR1 MDHEN and CDR2 SYDVKM. Trimming pared 5 bases from V and 1 base from J, leaving 9 bases between. The CDR3 is 15 residues long. This CDR3 reads CASSRRLSGANVLTF. The CDR3 region has the DNA TGTGCCAGCAGTAGGAGACTTTCTGGGGCCAACGTCCTGACTTTC.

The gene calls are TRBV7-9 and TRBJ1-5; D gene ambiguous. This CDR3 region has 12 residues. CDR1 is SEHNR, CDR2 FQNEAQ, per germline (reference sequence). The germline V and J ends were trimmed by 6 bases and 4 bases, with 7 bases remaining between them. The CDR3 sequence: CASSLSNQPQHF. The CDR3 DNA is TGTGCCAGCAGTTTATCTAATCAGCCCCAGCATTTT.

The chain has TRBV7-9 and TRBJ2-1; 13 bases map to TRBD2. Trimming removed 5 bases from V and 8 bases from J; junction bases left unmatched: 9. Per the germline V gene, CDR1 is SEHNR and CDR2 is FQNEAQ (reference sequence). The CDR3 is made up of 16 amino acids. The CDR3 protein is CASSLSGTSGKDEQFF. CDR3 bases: TGTGCCAGCAGCCTTTCCGGGACTAGCGGGAAGGATGAGCAGTTCTTC.

The rearrangement joins TRBV28 to TRBJ1-1; 9 bases are a match to TRBD1. The CDR3 has 14 residues. With V trimmed by 5 bases and J by 6 bases, 7 bases remained unmatched. Germline V gene lookup returns CDR1 MDHEN and CDR2 SYDVKM. CDR3 coding DNA: TGTGCCAGCAGTACAGGGGGCAAAGTAGCTGAAGCTTTCTTT. Translating gives CASSTGGKVAEAFF.

The J gene is TRBJ2-5, the V gene TRBV10-1; the D gene is possibly TRBD2 (7 bases). V was pared by 0 bases and J by 4 bases, with 15 bases between. CDR3 length equals 16 residues. CDR1 and CDR2 (germline): WNHNN, SYGVQD (reference sequence). The CDR3 reads CASSESRGGPVETQYF. CDR3 DNA: TGCGCCAGCAGTGAGTCGAGGGGGGGCCCCGTAGAGACCCAGTACTTC.

The chain has TRBV7-9 and TRBJ2-2; D ambiguous. Trimming took off 2 bases at V and 1 base at J, with 8 bases between the two ends. The germline V gene encodes CDR1 SEHNR and CDR2 FQNEAQ (reference sequence). The CDR3 contains 15 residues. CDR3 nucleotide sequence: TGTGCCAGCAGCTTAATTACGGGGAACACCGGGGAGCTGTTTTTT. Translated, it gives CASSLITGNTGELFF.